The 5 T cell receptor beta chains below all came from one sample that was sequenced in a study of metastatic and nonmetastatic thyroid tumors. There were no patients who had received any treatment before thyroid surgery. MiXCR re-clonotyped the PCR reads for TCRdb. The table includes approximately 31,000 clones, over 15% detected once. Sequencing was performed on blood. Receptors were obtained from a female donor with papillary thyroid cancer or a benign thyroid nodule (not recorded which). Some clones in this sample may be carry-over from other donors' samples.

Many counts were recorded for this clone. The rearrangement joins TRBV28 to TRBJ1-3; D is possibly TRBD1 (6 bases). Germline lookup yields CDR1 MDHEN and CDR2 SYDVKM. CDR3 length equals 14 residues. Trimming shortened V by 6 bases and J by 4 bases, and 13 bases separated the two germline ends. CDR3 in DNA: TGTGCCAGCAGACCAGGGGTATGGGGAAACACCATATATTTT. Protein: CASRPGVWGNTIYF.

J is TRBJ2-2 and V is TRBV5-1; TRBD1 or TRBD2 may be the D gene (5 bases each). Deletions cut 0 bases from V and 14 bases from J, with 20 bases between. The CDR3 sequence is 15 residues long. In germline, CDR1 is SGHRS, CDR2 YFSETQ. The CDR3 nucleotides read TGCGCCAGCAGCTTGGCGGGGCTACTCACCGGAGATCTGTTTTTT. Protein sequence: CASSLAGLLTGDLFF.

This clone has ten or more counts. This chain joins TRBV5-1 and TRBJ2-6; a weak D match, TRBD1 (5 bases). Germline V lookup: CDR1 SGHRS, CDR2 YFSETQ. CDR3 length: 17 amino acids. Between the trimmed V and J ends, which lost 4 bases and 0 bases, there was a span of 14 bases. CDR3 coding DNA: TGCGCCAGCAGCGAAGGGGTACTGAGCTCTGGGGCCAACGTCCTGACTTTC. This sequence encodes CASSEGVLSSGANVLTF.

By share of the sample, this clone is medium-sized. The chain combines TRBV19 with TRBJ2-5, with 8 nucleotides matching TRBD1. After removal of 6 bases from V and 5 bases from J, the junction contained 8 bases not matched to a gene. Per the germline V gene, CDR1 is LNHDA and CDR2 is SQIVND (reference sequence). The CDR3 is 14 residues long. This chain's CDR3 is CASSPPRGRETQYF. CDR3 DNA sequence: TGTGCCAGTAGCCCACCCAGGGGGCGGGAGACCCAGTACTTC.

Many counts were recorded for this clone. The chain couples TRBV10-1 to TRBJ2-5; 8 bases are shared with TRBD1. This CDR3 is 15 amino acids long. CDR1 and CDR2 from the germline V gene are WNHNN and SYGVQD (reference sequence). V was pared by 3 bases and J by 3 bases, with 6 bases of the junction left unmatched. The CDR3 loop reads CASSDPTGGKETQYF. In nucleotides, the CDR3 is TGCGCCAGCAGTGATCCCACAGGGGGTAAAGAGACCCAGTACTTC.